Each of the 12 T cell receptor beta chains below was sequenced from the same sample in a study of cytomegalovirus exposure and HLA in healthy donors. The PCR made use of 60 Vbeta and 13 Jbeta primers. The repertoire was sequenced with immunoSEQ multiplex PCR; TCRdb's copy has only in-frame clones and lacks some. The sample holds roughly 200,000 clones, 70% to 85% seen once. Sequencing was done on a sample of PBMCs. Every receptor here comes from a woman between 35 and 50 years old in good health and CMV-seronegative.

This rearrangement joins TRBV2 to TRBJ1-1, with TRBD1 identical over 7 bases. V lost 7 bases, J lost 0 bases, and 8 bases stayed unmatched. The length of the CDR3 is 15 residues. Germline CDR1 is SNHLY and CDR2 is FYNNEI. As DNA, the CDR3 is TGTGCCAGCACTCCTCCGGGACAGCTGAACACTGAAGCTTTCTTT. The encoded protein is CASTPPGQLNTEAFF.

This clone was found a few times. V usage is TRBV6-6 and J usage is TRBJ1-1, with 7 bases that match TRBD1. The CDR3 has 15 residues. Looked up from germline, CDR1 is MNHNY and CDR2 is SVGAGI (reference sequence). V lost 5 bases, J lost 4 bases, and 10 bases stayed unmatched. CDR3 DNA: TGTGCCAGCAGTCGGACAGGCCCTAAGGGCACTGAAGCTTTCTTT. Its translation is CASSRTGPKGTEAFF.

V and J are TRBV15 and TRBJ1-5, with 8 bases that match TRBD1. In germline, CDR1 is LNHNV, CDR2 YYDKDF (reference sequence). The CDR3 consists of 16 residues. V shed 3 bases, J shed 4 bases, and the junction held 8 bases outside the gene matches. The CDR3 here is CATSSSQGARNQPQHF. The CDR3, as DNA: TGTGCCACCAGCAGCAGTCAGGGGGCTCGGAATCAGCCCCAGCATTTT.

The count of this clone is one. This chain connects TRBV28 to TRBJ2-1, with 9 bases identical to TRBD1. CDR3 length equals 14 residues. Germline loops: CDR1 MDHEN, CDR2 SYDVKM. Trimming at V came to 7 bases and at J to 4 bases, leaving 5 bases not matched to a gene. For the CDR3, the DNA is TGTGCCAGCACCGGGACAGGGCTTTACAATGAGCAGTTCTTC. Amino acid sequence: CASTGTGLYNEQFF.

This chain joins TRBV19 and TRBJ1-5; TRBD1 might be the D (5 bases). V lost 9 bases to trimming and J lost 6 bases, with 12 bases between them. The CDR3 loop spans 12 amino acids. Germline-derived CDR1 and CDR2 are LNHDA and SQIVND (reference sequence). The CDR3 protein is CASDLGGQPQHF. CDR3 DNA: TGTGCCAGCGACCTCGGGGGTCAGCCCCAGCATTTT.

This sequence joins TRBV10-2 and TRBJ2-3; tentative D call: TRBD2 (5 bases). Looked up from germline, CDR1 is WSHSY and CDR2 is SAAADI. The CDR3 is 14 amino acids. Trimming stripped 6 bases from V and 5 bases from J, with 15 bases between. This chain's CDR3 is CASRLATYIDTQYF. The CDR3 DNA reads TGCGCCAGCAGGTTAGCGACGTACATAGATACGCAGTATTTT.

The chain uses TRBV7-9 and TRBJ2-3; D gene ambiguous. V shed 3 bases and J shed 0 bases, with 4 bases lying between them. The germline V gene encodes CDR1 SEHNR and CDR2 FQNEAQ (reference sequence). The CDR3 runs to 13 residues. CDR3 sequence (DNA): TGTGCCAGCAGCTTCCCGAGCACAGATACGCAGTATTTT. It is translated as CASSFPSTDTQYF.

V usage is TRBV27 and J usage is TRBJ2-2; 10 bases fit TRBD2. The CDR3 runs to 17 residues. V lost 5 bases and J lost 1; bases outside the gene matches: 7. Germline CDR1 reads MNHEY; CDR2 reads SMNVEV (reference sequence). The CDR3 coding sequence is TGTGCCAGCAGTATAACGTTAGCGGGAGGGAACACCGGGGAGCTGTTTTTT. Protein sequence: CASSITLAGGNTGELFF.

The chain joins TRBV27 to TRBJ2-1, with 10 bases that match TRBD1. Germline V gene data show CDR1 as MNHEY and CDR2 as SMNVEV (reference sequence). The CDR3 has 16 amino acids. V was pared by 3 bases and J by 6 bases, with 8 bases of the junction left unmatched. The CDR3 DNA follows: TGTGCCAGCAGTTTTGGGGACAGGGGTGGAGGCAATGAGCAGTTCTTC. Protein: CASSFGDRGGGNEQFF.

V and J are TRBV7-8 and TRBJ1-1, with a possible D match to TRBD1 (5 bases). The CDR3 has 15 residues. The ends were cut back, 5 bases at V and 1 base at J, with 14 bases in the middle. Germline CDR1 is SGHVS and CDR2 is FQNEAQ. The CDR3 region is CASSPRTRSNTEAFF. DNA for the CDR3: TGTGCCAGCAGCCCTAGGACAAGGTCGAACACTGAAGCTTTCTTT.

This clone was seen a few times. The V gene is TRBV7-2, the J gene TRBJ1-5, with D uncertain. The CDR3 covers 14 residues. CDR1 is SGHTA, CDR2 FQGNSA, per germline. Trimming left V 5 bases short and J 5 bases short, with 13 bases between. The CDR3 loop is CASSPRGSDQPQHF. CDR3 sequence (DNA): TGTGCCAGCAGCCCAAGAGGCAGCGATCAGCCCCAGCATTTT.

This clone turned up a few times. V is TRBV18 and J is TRBJ1-1, with 9 bases matching TRBD1. This CDR3 comprises 15 residues. Trimming cost V 6 bases and J 3 bases; bases outside gene matches: 8. Germline CDR1 and CDR2: KGHSH and LQKENI. The CDR3 loop is CASSQGTGRDTEAFF. The CDR3 coding sequence is TGTGCCAGCTCCCAAGGGACAGGGAGGGACACTGAAGCTTTCTTT.